These 17 T cell receptor beta chains share one sample of origin, sequenced in a study of T cell responses to AZD1222 COVID-19 vaccine (TCRdb year 2021). The time point label, as the study defines it: baseline before first vaccination. Library construction relied on the immunoSEQ multiplex PCR assay. As stored in TCRdb, this immuneACCESS dataset retains in-frame rearrangements with V and J assigned. A fraction of the clones does not appear; measured against another copy, unresolved V genes explain less than half of the discrepancy, and the remainder lacks a known reason. The table for this sample lists about 140,000 clones. Around 2.4% of the sample is taken by the ten largest. The specimen sequenced was peripheral blood. The receptors derive from an adult in good health.

The V call is TRBV15, the J call TRBJ2-3, with 7 bases matching TRBD2. Looked up from germline, CDR1 is LNHNV and CDR2 is YYDKDF (reference sequence). V lost 3 bases to trimming and J lost 2 bases; unmatched junction nucleotides: 8. CDR3 length: 16 amino acids. CDR3 residues: CATSSLLTSVTDTQYF. In nucleotides, the CDR3 is TGTGCCACCAGCAGCTTGCTTACTAGCGTCACAGATACGCAGTATTTT.

The chain employs TRBV6-2 or TRBV6-3 and TRBJ1-4; no clear D. The germline CDR1 and CDR2 sequences are MNHEY and SVGEGT. The CDR3 runs 15 residues. V lost 6 bases, J lost 8 bases, and 19 bases lay in between. The CDR3 DNA follows: TGTGCCAGCAGCCCCCCGACCCAAGTTGGCGAAAAACTGTTTTTT. It is translated as CASSPPTQVGEKLFF.

The J gene is TRBJ1-6, the V gene TRBV28; D call uncertain. The germline V gene encodes CDR1 MDHEN and CDR2 SYDVKM. CDR3 length: 12 residues. Trimming left V 5 bases short and J 7 bases short, with 6 bases between. This CDR3 is CASSPANSPLHF. The CDR3 DNA sequence: TGTGCCAGCAGTCCAGCCAATTCACCCCTCCACTTT.

The rearrangement links TRBV7-2 to TRBJ2-1, with 9 bases aligning to TRBD2. With V trimmed by 1 base and J by 3 bases, 4 bases remained unmatched. Germline V gives CDR1 SGHTA, CDR2 FQGNSA. This CDR3 spans 16 amino acids. CDR3 DNA: TGTGCCAGCAGCTTAGTTAGCGGGGGTCACTACAATGAGCAGTTCTTC. Its translation: CASSLVSGGHYNEQFF. Looking up the rest from reference TRBV7-2 and TRBJ2-1 gives the full variable domain: GAGVSQSPSNKVTEKGKDVELRCDPISGHTALYWYRQSLGQGLEFLIYFQGNSAPDKSGLPSDRFSAERTGGSVSTLTIQRTQQEDSAVYLCASSLVSGGHYNEQFFGPGTRLTVL.

The gene calls are TRBV3-1 (or the pseudogene TRBV3-2) and TRBJ1-6; D unresolved. CDR3 length equals 18 residues. V lost 0 bases to trimming and J lost 3 bases, with 15 bases between them. CDR1 and CDR2 (germline): LGHDT, YNNKEL (reference sequence). This chain's CDR3 is CASSQEGWSSLYNSPLHF. CDR3 sequence (DNA): TGTGCCAGCAGCCAAGAGGGTTGGAGCAGCCTCTATAATTCACCCCTCCACTTT.

The chain is built from TRBV10-3 and TRBJ2-3; TRBD2 agrees at 10 bases. V dropped 3 bases and J dropped 7; count of bases not matched to a gene: 13. CDR1 is ENHRY and CDR2 is SYGVKD in the germline V gene. The CDR3 loop spans 17 amino acids. The CDR3, as DNA: TGTGCCATCAGTGATGGCCTAGCGGGGGCTAGCGGGAATACGCAGTATTTT. It translates to CAISDGLAGASGNTQYF.

The V gene is TRBV6-6, the J gene TRBJ2-2; D unresolved. The CDR3 consists of 16 residues. Germline V gives CDR1 MNHNY, CDR2 SVGAGI (reference sequence). Trimming removed 0 bases from V and 0 bases from J, with 8 bases in between. CDR3 sequence: CASSYSKAPNTGELFF. CDR3 DNA sequence: TGTGCCAGCAGTTACTCCAAGGCACCGAACACCGGGGAGCTGTTTTTT.

The genes are TRBV19 and TRBJ2-7; possibly TRBD1 for D (5 bases). The germline V gene has CDR1 LNHDA and CDR2 SQIVND (reference sequence). V was pared by 7 bases and J by 7 bases, with 17 bases between. The CDR3 is made up of 13 amino acids. The CDR3 protein is CASKDNSIGEQYF. CDR3 DNA: TGTGCCAGTAAGGACAACAGTATCGGGGAGCAGTACTTC. Combining the CDR3 with reference TRBV19 and TRBJ2-7 gives the whole variable domain DGGITQSPKYLFRKEGQNVTLSCEQNLNHDAMYWYRQDPGQGLRLIYYSQIVNDFQKGDIAEGYSVSREKKESFPLTVTSAQKNPTAFYLCASKDNSIGEQYFGPGTRLTVT.

The chain combines TRBV4-3 with TRBJ1-2; D unclear. The germline gives CDR1 LGHNA, CDR2 YSLEER. This CDR3 region has 13 residues. The V end was cut by 0 bases, the J end by 8 bases, with 10 bases between. In nucleotides, the CDR3 is TGCGCCAGCAGCCAAGATCCCGGGAACGGCTACACCTTC. Amino acid sequence: CASSQDPGNGYTF.

This chain connects TRBV12-3 or TRBV12-4 to TRBJ1-1; 9 nucleotides match TRBD1. With V trimmed by 6 bases and J by 3 bases, 2 bases remained unmatched. The CDR3 is 13 amino acids. CDR3 residues: CASSRDRDTEAFF. CDR3 bases: TGTGCCAGCAGCCGGGACAGGGACACTGAAGCTTTCTTT.

CDR3 sequence reads: CASSPGGKGVKSSYNEQFF. As DNA, the CDR3 is TGTGCCAGCAGCCCCGGAGGCAAGGGGGTCAAGAGCTCCTACAATGAGCAGTTCTTC. V gene TRBV13 combines with J gene TRBJ2-1; D is possibly TRBD1 (6 bases). The germline CDR1 and CDR2 sequences are PRHDT and FYEKMQ (reference sequence). V lost 5 bases, J lost 0 bases, and 23 bases lay in between. The CDR3 spans 19 residues.

The genes are TRBV11-2 and TRBJ1-2; 7 nucleotides line up with TRBD1. Germline CDR1 is SGHAT and CDR2 is FQNNGV. Trimming removed 5 bases from V and 6 bases from J; junction bases left unmatched: 9. The CDR3 sequence is 14 residues long. Here the CDR3 DNA reads TGTGCCAGCAGCAGATCGACAGGGCTTGATGGCTACACCTTC. As protein: CASSRSTGLDGYTF. Full variable domain (missing parts from reference TRBV11-2 and TRBJ1-2): EAGVAQSPRYKIIEKRQSVAFWCNPISGHATLYWYQQILGQGPKLLIQFQNNGVVDDSQLPKDRFSAERLKGVDSTLKIQPAKLEDSAVYLCASSRSTGLDGYTFGSGTRLTVV.

As for this clone: The same CDR3 arises from other DNA sequences in this sample as well. The chain recombines TRBV12-2 with TRBJ2-7; the table calls TRBD1, which could not be checked here. TRBV12-2 is assigned pseudogene status. The length of the CDR3 is 16 residues. CDR3 residues: CASRRRPGTEDYEQYF. The CDR3 DNA is TGTGCAAGTCGACGCAGACCCGGGACAGAGGACTACGAGCAGTACTTC.

The chain combines TRBV11-2 with TRBJ2-2; D is uncertain. Germline-derived CDR1 and CDR2 are SGHAT and FQNNGV. This CDR3 is 14 amino acids long. The ends were cut back, 5 bases at V and 4 bases at J, with 11 bases in the middle. The CDR3 DNA reads as TGTGCCAGCAGCCCGCGGACGGGCACCGGGGAGCTGTTTTTT. Translating gives CASSPRTGTGELFF.

CDR3 region: CASSDYPLGRRALDGYTF. CDR3 sequence (DNA): TGTGCCAGCAGCGATTACCCCTTGGGGCGGCGGGCCCTGGATGGCTACACCTTC. The chain joins TRBV2 to TRBJ1-2; possibly TRBD1 for D (5 bases). Deletions cut 6 bases from V and 6 bases from J, with 29 bases between. The germline V gene has CDR1 SNHLY and CDR2 FYNNEI. This CDR3 is 18 amino acids long.

Remarks on this clone: At one end, the junction sequence differs from germline, possibly due to a read error. The chain is built from TRBV19 and TRBJ1-5, with 9 bases fitting TRBD1. CDR1 is LNHDA, CDR2 SQIVND, per germline (reference sequence). The CDR3 runs 16 residues. CDR3 sequence: CASTGTGSLRNQPQHF. In nucleotides, the CDR3 is TGTGCGAGTACCGGGACAGGGTCTTTACGCAATCAGCCCCAGCATTTT.

J is TRBJ1-1 and V is TRBV4-1, with D unclear. Germline V gene sequence: CDR1 MGHRA, CDR2 YSYEKL. The V and J ends lost 0 bases and 5 bases respectively, with 16 bases between them. This CDR3 region has 16 residues. The CDR3 sequence: CASSQDTGGQDTEAFF. In nucleotides, the CDR3 is TGCGCCAGCAGCCAAGATACTGGCGGGCAGGATACTGAAGCTTTCTTT.